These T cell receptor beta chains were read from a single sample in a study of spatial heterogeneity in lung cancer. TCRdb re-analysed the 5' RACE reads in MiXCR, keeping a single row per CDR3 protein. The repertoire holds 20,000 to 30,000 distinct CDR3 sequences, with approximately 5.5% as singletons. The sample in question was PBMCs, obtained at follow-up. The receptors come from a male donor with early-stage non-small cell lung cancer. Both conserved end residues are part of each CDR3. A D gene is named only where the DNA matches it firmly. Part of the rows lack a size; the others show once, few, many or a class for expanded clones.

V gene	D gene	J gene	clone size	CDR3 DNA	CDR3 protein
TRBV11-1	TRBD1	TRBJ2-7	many	TGTGCCAGCAGCCCGGGACAGCGCACCTACGAGCAGTACTTC	CASSPGQRTYEQYF
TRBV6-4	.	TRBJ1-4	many	TGTGCCAGCAGCGCCCCTCGGTTAATTGAAAAACTGTTTTTT	CASSAPRLIEKLFF
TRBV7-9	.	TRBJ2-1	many	TGTGCCAGCAGCTTACCCGTACGCAATGAGCAGTTCTTC	CASSLPVRNEQFF
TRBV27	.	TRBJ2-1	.	TGTGCCAGCAGTCCACTGCAGGCCCCCAATGAGCAGTTCTTC	CASSPLQAPNEQFF
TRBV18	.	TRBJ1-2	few	TGTGCCAGCTCACCAGGGTCCGACACTAACTATGGCTACACCTTC	CASSPGSDTNYGYTF
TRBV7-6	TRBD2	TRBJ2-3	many	TGTGCCAGCAGCGCCACGGGGGGGCCCACAGATACGCAGTATTTT	CASSATGGPTDTQYF
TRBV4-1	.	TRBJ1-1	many	TGCGCCAGCAGCAGGGGGGACCTCTCTTGGAGCACTGAAGCTTTCTTT	CASSRGDLSWSTEAFF
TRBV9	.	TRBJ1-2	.	TGTGCCAGCAGCGACACAGGACTACATAACTATGGCTACACCTTC	CASSDTGLHNYGYTF
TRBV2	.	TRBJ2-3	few	TGTGCCAGCAGTGCCCAGACTAGGCATACGCAGTATTTT	CASSAQTRHTQYF
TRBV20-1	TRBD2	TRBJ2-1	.	TGCAGTGCTGGACTAGCGGTCCCAAGCTCCTACAATGAGCAGTTCTTC	CSAGLAVPSSYNEQFF
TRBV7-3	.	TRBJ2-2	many	TGTGCCAGCAGCCCTCTCAACACCGGGGAGCTGTTTTTT	CASSPLNTGELFF
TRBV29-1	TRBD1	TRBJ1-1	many	TGCAGCGTGGCCCAGCCGGCAGGGGGGGACACTGAAGCTTTCTTT	CSVAQPAGGDTEAFF
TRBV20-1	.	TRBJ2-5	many	TGCAGTGCTAGACCAGCGGGACAACAAGAGACCCAGTACTTC	CSARPAGQQETQYF
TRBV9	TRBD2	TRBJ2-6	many	TGTGCCAGCAGCGTAGTACTAGCGGCAGGGGCCAACGTCCTGACTTTC	CASSVVLAAGANVLTF
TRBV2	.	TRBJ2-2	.	TGTGCCAGCAGTGAATTGATCCTCGACGGGGAGCTGTTTTTT	CASSELILDGELFF
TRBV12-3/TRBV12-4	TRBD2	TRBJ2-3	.	TGTGCCAGCAGTTTCGGGGGGGAGGTAGGCACAGATACGCAGTATTTT	CASSFGGEVGTDTQYF
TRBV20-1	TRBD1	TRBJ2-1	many	TGCAGTGCTAGAGGCCGGGACAGGACCTACAATGAGCAGTTCTTC	CSARGRDRTYNEQFF
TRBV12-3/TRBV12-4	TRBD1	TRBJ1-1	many	TGTGCCAGCAGATGGACAGGGGCAACTGAAGCTTTCTTT	CASRWTGATEAFF
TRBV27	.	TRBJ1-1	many	TGTGCCAGCAGTTTAACCCCGGGCAGGCTGAACACTGAAGCTTTCTTT	CASSLTPGRLNTEAFF
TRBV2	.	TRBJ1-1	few	TGTGCCAGCAGGGGACTGAACCGGAACACTGAAGCTTTCTTT	CASRGLNRNTEAFF
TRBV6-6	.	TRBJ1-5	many	TGTGCCAGCAGGTATCCCGGAGGGTCGGTCCAGCCCCAGCATTTT	CASRYPGGSVQPQHF
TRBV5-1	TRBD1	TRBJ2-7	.	TGCGCCAGCAGCTCCCTGTCCGGACAGGCCTACGAGCAGTACTTC	CASSSLSGQAYEQYF
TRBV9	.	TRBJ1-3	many	TGTGCCAGCAGCTTCGGACAGCCCGGACGAGGAAACACCATATATTTT	CASSFGQPGRGNTIYF
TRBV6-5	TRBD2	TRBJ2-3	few	TGTGCCAGCAGACCCTGGCGGGGGGGGGATACGCAGTATTTT	CASRPWRGGDTQYF
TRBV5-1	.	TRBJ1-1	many	TGCGCCAGCAGCGCGGGCCACACTGAAGCTTTCTTT	CASSAGHTEAFF
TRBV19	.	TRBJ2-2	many	TGTGCCAGTAGTATAAGCCAGAACACCGGGGAGCTGTTTTTT	CASSISQNTGELFF
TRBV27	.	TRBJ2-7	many	TGTGCCAGCAGTTTACTGACAGCGAGGGCCCAGAACGAGCAGTACTTC	CASSLLTARAQNEQYF
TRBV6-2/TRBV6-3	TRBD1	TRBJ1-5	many	TGTGCCAGCAGAACAGGGGGCAATCAGCCCCAGCATTTT	CASRTGGNQPQHF
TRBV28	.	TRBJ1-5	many	TGTGCCAGCAGTTTGTTTAAGAAGCAGGCAAATCAGCCCCAGCATTTT	CASSLFKKQANQPQHF
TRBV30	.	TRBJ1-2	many	TGTGCCCAAGAAACAGTCAACTATGGCTACACCTTC	CAQETVNYGYTF
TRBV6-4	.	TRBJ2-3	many	TGTGCCAGCAGTGACCCAACGGGGCCAAGCACAGATACGCAGTATTTT	CASSDPTGPSTDTQYF
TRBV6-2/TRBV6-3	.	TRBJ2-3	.	TGTGCCAGCATCAGAGACAGCAGCACAGATACGCAGTATTTT	CASIRDSSTDTQYF
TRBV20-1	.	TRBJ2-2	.	TGCAGTGCGTCGGGGGTGAACACCGGGGAGCTGTTTTTT	CSASGVNTGELFF
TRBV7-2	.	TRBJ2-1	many	TGTGCCAGCAGCTTAGGGTCCGGGGCCCCCCGCAATGAGCAGTTCTTC	CASSLGSGAPRNEQFF
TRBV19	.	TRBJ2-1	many	TGTGCCAGTAGTATAGAGGTAGGGGTCAGCTCCTACAATGAGCAGTTCTTC	CASSIEVGVSSYNEQFF
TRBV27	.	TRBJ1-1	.	TGTGCCAGCAGTTTTGGGCAGGGAGTGAGAGAAGCTTTCTTT	CASSFGQGVREAFF
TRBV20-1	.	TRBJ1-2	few	TGCAGTGCTAGGGGGGACGGTCCGATCTATGGCTACACCTTC	CSARGDGPIYGYTF
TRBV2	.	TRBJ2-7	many	TGTGCCAGCAGTGAAACCAGGGGGGATGAGCAGTACTTC	CASSETRGDEQYF
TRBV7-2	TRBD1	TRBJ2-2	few	TGTGCCAGCACCAACCGGGACAGGGTCACCGGGGAGCTGTTTTTT	CASTNRDRVTGELFF
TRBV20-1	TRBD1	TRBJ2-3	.	TGCAGTGCTAGTGGGACAGGAAGCACAGATACGCAGTATTTT	CSASGTGSTDTQYF
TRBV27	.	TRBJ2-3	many	TGTGCCAGCAGTCCCACCCTTTTCACAGATACGCAGTATTTT	CASSPTLFTDTQYF
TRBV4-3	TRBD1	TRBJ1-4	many	TGCGCCAGCAGCCGAGGACAGGGAGTTGGTGAAAAACTGTTTTTT	CASSRGQGVGEKLFF
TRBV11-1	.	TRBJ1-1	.	TGTGCCAGCAGCTTAGTCGAGGGAGGGACTGAAGCTTTCTTT	CASSLVEGGTEAFF
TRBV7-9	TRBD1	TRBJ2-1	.	TGTGCCAGCAGCTCCACCGGGACAGGGTACGATGAGCAGTTCTTC	CASSSTGTGYDEQFF
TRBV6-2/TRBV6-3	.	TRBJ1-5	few	TGTGCCAGCAGAACTAGCAATCAGCCCCAGCATTTT	CASRTSNQPQHF
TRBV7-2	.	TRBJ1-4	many	TGTGCCAGCAGCTCAGCTAATGAAAAACTGTTTTTT	CASSSANEKLFF
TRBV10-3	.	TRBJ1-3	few	TGTGCCATCAACAGAGACTCTGGAAACACCATATATTTT	CAINRDSGNTIYF
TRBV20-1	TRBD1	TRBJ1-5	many	TGCAGTGCTAGGGACAGGGGCAATCAGCCCCAGCATTTT	CSARDRGNQPQHF
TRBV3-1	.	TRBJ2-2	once	TGTGCCAGCAGCCATGGACGAACCGGGGAGCTGTTTTTT	CASSHGRTGELFF
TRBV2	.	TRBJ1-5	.	TGTGCCAGCAGTGAATGGGGGTTCAATCAGCCCCAGCATTTT	CASSEWGFNQPQHF
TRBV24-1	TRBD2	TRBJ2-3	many	TGTGCCACCTCCGGGACTAGCGGAGCAGATACGCAGTATTTT	CATSGTSGADTQYF
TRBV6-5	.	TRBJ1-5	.	TGTGCCAGCCGCACAGGGTACAGCAATCAGCCCCAGCATTTT	CASRTGYSNQPQHF
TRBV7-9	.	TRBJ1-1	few	TGTGCCAGCAGCCTGACCCCAGGGGTGTTGAACACTGAAGCTTTCTTT	CASSLTPGVLNTEAFF
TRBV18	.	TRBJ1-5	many	TGTGCCAGCTCACCGTACAGGGACAATCAGCCCCAGCATTTT	CASSPYRDNQPQHF
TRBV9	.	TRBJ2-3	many	TGTGCCAGCAGCGTCGAGGACAGTACGCAGTATTTT	CASSVEDSTQYF
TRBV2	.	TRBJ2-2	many	TGTGCCAGCAGTGAAGAAGGGGTTTCCGGGGAGCTGTTTTTT	CASSEEGVSGELFF
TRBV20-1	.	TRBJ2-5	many	TGCAGTGCTAGAGCACACGGGGAAGCCGGTGGGGAGACCCAGTACTTC	CSARAHGEAGGETQYF
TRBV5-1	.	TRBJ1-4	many	TGCGCCAGCAGCTTGGGAGGAGTAGTACGGTGGGAAAAACTGTTTTTT	CASSLGGVVRWEKLFF